One sample yielded the 18 T cell receptor beta chains listed below, sequenced in a study of CD8 T cells in ankylosing spondylitis. Antigens of these TCRs are unknown. General study results and limits: What seemed typical of ankylosing spondylitis blood was a TCR beta motif built from about 8 highly homologous variants.

A single record per CDR3 protein comes from TCRdb applying MiXCR to the 5' RACE reads. The data show some 840,000 distinct CDR3 sequences, around 11% seen once. Sequenced: blood, either unsorted or a sorted T cell fraction (not recorded which). Every receptor here comes from a male donor with ankylosing spondylitis.

This clonotype was seen only a few times. V gene TRBV4-3 combines with J gene TRBJ1-5; 7 bases map to TRBD1. The junction had 3 bases not matched to a gene; V was cut back by 3 bases and J by 4 bases. The V gene's germline CDR1 is LGHNA and CDR2 YSLEER. The CDR3 covers 14 residues. CDR3 protein: CASSQGQLNQPQHF. CDR3 nucleotide sequence: TGCGCCAGCAGCCAGGGACAGTTAAATCAGCCCCAGCATTTT.

V and J are TRBV7-9 and TRBJ2-5; no clear D gene. This CDR3 is 15 amino acids long. The germline V gene encodes CDR1 SEHNR and CDR2 FQNEAQ (reference sequence). V was cut by 6 bases and J by 4 bases, with 18 bases left in between. The CDR3 DNA reads TGTGCCAGCAGATTGGGATTTTTCATCGGAGAGACCCAGTACTTC. Amino acids: CASRLGFFIGETQYF.

This clonotype was found a few times. This chain connects TRBV27 to TRBJ2-1; 7 bases are shared with TRBD2. This CDR3 has 13 residues. Looked up from germline, CDR1 is MNHEY and CDR2 is SMNVEV (reference sequence). V gave up 5 bases and J gave up 9 bases; unmatched junction bases: 7. In DNA form, the CDR3 reads TGTGCCAGCAGTACACTAGCGTCGGGTGAGCAGTTCTTC. Translation: CASSTLASGEQFF.

As regards this clonotype: A read error is possible here, since a much larger clone lies one base away. J is TRBJ2-1 and V is TRBV29-1, with D possibly being TRBD1 (5 bases). Germline CDR1 SQVTM, CDR2 ANQGSEA. This CDR3 has 14 residues. V shed 7 bases and J shed 9 bases, with 22 bases lying between them. The CDR3 loop is CSDPRRQSQIEQFF. CDR3 in DNA: TGCAGCGACCCCCGCCGACAGAGTCAAATTGAGCAGTTCTTC.

This clonotype was seen a few times. V is TRBV5-1 and J is TRBJ2-7; D is unresolved. The V end lost 4 bases, the J end lost 5 bases, and 13 bases lay between the germline ends. Germline V gene data show CDR1 as SGHRS and CDR2 as YFSETQ. This CDR3 spans 13 amino acids. CDR3 nucleotide sequence: TGCGCCAGCAGCCCCGGCATGGACCACGAGCAGTACTTC. Amino acid sequence: CASSPGMDHEQYF.

This clonotype was seen a handful of times. This chain uses TRBV20-1 with TRBJ1-2; 12 bases fit TRBD1. Germline CDR1 reads DFQATT; CDR2 reads SNEGSKA (reference sequence). This CDR3 comprises 13 residues. The DNA for the CDR3 is TGCACCCCACCGGGACAGGGGGCATATGGCTACACCTTC. Protein: CTPPGQGAYGYTF.

The V gene is TRBV20-1, the J gene TRBJ1-5; 7 bases agree with TRBD1. Germline V gene lookup returns CDR1 DFQATT and CDR2 SNEGSKA (reference sequence). The CDR3 has 19 amino acids. With V trimmed by 3 bases and J by 0 bases, 17 bases remained unmatched. CDR3 amino acids: CSASEGDQGDHYSNQPQHF. The CDR3 region has the DNA TGCAGTGCTAGTGAAGGGGACCAGGGGGACCACTATAGCAATCAGCCCCAGCATTTT.

This clonotype was seen many times. CDR3: CATTQQGTGQGAEAFF. CDR3 in DNA: TGTGCCACCACTCAGCAGGGGACAGGGCAAGGGGCTGAAGCTTTCTTT. This chain links TRBV14 with TRBJ1-1, with 9 bases matching TRBD1. The CDR3 is made up of 16 amino acids. Germline values: CDR1 SGHDN, CDR2 FVKESK. Trimming cost V 10 bases and J 6 bases; bases outside gene matches: 18.

The rearrangement joins TRBV12-3 or TRBV12-4 to TRBJ2-7; the D gene is possibly TRBD1 (5 bases). V dropped 3 bases and J dropped 3 bases, with 12 bases sitting between them. The CDR3 spans 14 residues. CDR3 in amino acids: CASSFGPQVYEQYF. Written as DNA, the CDR3 is TGTGCCAGCAGTTTCGGGCCACAGGTCTACGAGCAGTACTTC.

This chain connects TRBV20-1 to TRBJ2-3; TRBD1 is a possible D gene (6 bases). The germline V and J ends were trimmed by 3 bases and 2 bases, with 12 bases remaining between them. The CDR3 is made up of 14 amino acids. Germline CDR1 and CDR2: DFQATT and SNEGSKA (reference sequence). The CDR3 nucleotides are TGCAGTGCTAGCTACAGGGCAAACACAGATACGCAGTATTTT. Its translation is CSASYRANTDTQYF.

This clonotype was recorded many times. V gene TRBV7-2 combines with J gene TRBJ2-1; D remains ambiguous. The V gene lost 5 bases and the J gene lost 0 bases, with 14 bases spanning the gap. CDR3 size: 16 residues. Germline V gene sequence: CDR1 SGHTA, CDR2 FQGNSA. The CDR3 spells CASSARRSSSYNEQFF. The CDR3 DNA follows: TGTGCCAGCAGCGCCCGACGGTCAAGCTCCTACAATGAGCAGTTCTTC.

The chain recombines TRBV12-3 or TRBV12-4 with TRBJ2-5; 12 bases align to TRBD2. This CDR3 is built from 14 residues. V shed 6 bases, J shed 3 bases, and the junction held 2 bases outside the gene matches. CDR3 loop: CASSRLAGEETQYF. For the CDR3, the DNA is TGTGCCAGCAGCCGACTAGCGGGGGAAGAGACCCAGTACTTC.

This clonotype was recorded a few times. The chain joins TRBV5-1 to TRBJ2-3; 7 bases line up with TRBD1. The J segment lost 6 bases and the V segment lost 2 bases, leaving 6 bases of the junction unmatched. The length of the CDR3 is 14 residues. The germline V gene encodes CDR1 SGHRS and CDR2 YFSETQ. The CDR3 here is CASSLPTGDDTQYF. For the CDR3, the DNA is TGCGCCAGCAGCTTACCAACAGGGGACGATACGCAGTATTTT.

This clonotype was seen a few times. The rearrangement joins TRBV20-1 to TRBJ2-1; 12 bases align to TRBD1. J gave up 11 bases and V 5 bases, and 10 bases lay outside the gene matches. The CDR3 consists of 14 residues. Germline-derived CDR1 and CDR2 are DFQATT and SNEGSKA (reference sequence). CDR3 sequence: CSAVGQGAVGKQFF. CDR3 nucleotide sequence: TGCAGTGCTGTGGGACAGGGGGCGGTGGGTAAGCAGTTCTTC.

This clonotype was detected a few times. The gene calls are TRBV29-1 and TRBJ1-2, with 7 bases fitting TRBD1. Trimming cost V 1 base and J 2 bases; bases outside gene matches: 10. The CDR3 has 16 amino acids. Germline-derived CDR1 and CDR2 are SQVTM and ANQGSEA. CDR3 sequence: CSVEAPPGTVNYGYTF. The CDR3 DNA reads TGCAGCGTTGAAGCCCCGCCAGGGACAGTAAACTATGGCTACACCTTC.

This clonotype was counted only a few times. CDR3: CASSPVGRGPKPQHF. Here the CDR3 DNA reads TGCGCCAGCAGCCCCGTCGGTCGGGGGCCGAAGCCCCAGCATTTT. J is TRBJ1-5 and V is TRBV4-1, with D possibly being TRBD1 (6 bases). Germline V CDR1 and CDR2: MGHRA, YSYEKL. Trimming took off 4 bases at V and 8 bases at J, with 18 bases between the two ends. The CDR3 is 15 residues long.

This clonotype was picked up a small number of times. The CDR3 DNA sequence: TGCGCCAGCAGCTCCCGGACTAGCGGGAGAAGGTACGAGCAGTACTTC. Translated, it gives CASSSRTSGRRYEQYF. This sequence joins TRBV10-2 and TRBJ2-7; 13 bases agree with TRBD2. This CDR3 has 16 amino acids. CDR1 and CDR2 from the germline V gene are WSHSY and SAAADI. The V segment lost 6 bases and the J segment 4 bases; nucleotides outside the gene matches: 9.

At least ten counts were recorded for this clonotype. The V gene is TRBV6-1, the J gene TRBJ1-6; tentatively, D is TRBD1 (5 bases). Germline V CDR1 and CDR2: MNHNS, SASEGT. Trimming stripped 2 bases from V and 6 bases from J, with 11 bases between. This CDR3 is 15 amino acids long. This CDR3 is CASSERGRANSPLHF. CDR3 sequence (DNA): TGTGCCAGCAGTGAACGGGGCAGGGCTAATTCACCCCTCCACTTT.